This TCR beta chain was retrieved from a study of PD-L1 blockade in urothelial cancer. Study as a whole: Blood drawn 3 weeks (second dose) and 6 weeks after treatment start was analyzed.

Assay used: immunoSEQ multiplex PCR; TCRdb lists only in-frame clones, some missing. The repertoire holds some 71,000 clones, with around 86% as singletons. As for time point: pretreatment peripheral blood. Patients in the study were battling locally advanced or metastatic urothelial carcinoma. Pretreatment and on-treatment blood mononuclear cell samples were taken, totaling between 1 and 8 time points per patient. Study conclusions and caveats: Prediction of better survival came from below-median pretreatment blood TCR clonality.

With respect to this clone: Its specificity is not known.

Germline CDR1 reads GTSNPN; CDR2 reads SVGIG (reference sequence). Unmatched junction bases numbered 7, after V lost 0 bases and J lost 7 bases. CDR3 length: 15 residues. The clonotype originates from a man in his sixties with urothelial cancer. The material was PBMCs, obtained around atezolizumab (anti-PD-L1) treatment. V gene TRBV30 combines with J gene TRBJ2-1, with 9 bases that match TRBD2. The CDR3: CAWSVGLAGINEQFF. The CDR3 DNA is TGTGCCTGGAGTGTAGGGCTAGCGGGGATTAATGAGCAGTTCTTC.